Listed below are T cell receptor beta chains from one sample, sequenced in a study of PD-1 blockade in classical Hodgkin lymphoma. Profiled with immunoSEQ multiplex PCR; TCRdb holds only in-frame clones, not every one. The sample holds roughly 20,000 clones, about nine tenths seen once. This specimen was peripheral blood mononuclear cells (PBMCs), taken before the second cycle of nivolumab. Receptors originate from a human donor with classical Hodgkin lymphoma. Both conserved end residues are part of each CDR3. Each record gives: V gene, J gene, D gene, clone size, CDR3 DNA, CDR3 protein. A D gene is named only where the DNA matches it firmly. Clone size is not always given. Where it is, it says once, few, many or a class for expanded clones.

TRBV5-1,TRBJ2-3,NA,NA,TGCGCCAGCAGCTTGGCACGAGGAACAGATACGCAGTATTTT,CASSLARGTDTQYF
TRBV7-8,TRBJ1-2,NA,NA,TGTGCCAGCAGCTTAACCGACGACATCTATGGCTACACCTTC,CASSLTDDIYGYTF
TRBV27,TRBJ1-2,TRBD1,NA,TGTGCCAGCAGGGGACAGAGATATGGCTACACCTTC,CASRGQRYGYTF
TRBV7-9,TRBJ1-2,NA,NA,TGTGCCAGCAGCTTAGGAGTCAGGGGAGGATATGGCTACACCTTC,CASSLGVRGGYGYTF
TRBV5-1,TRBJ1-4,NA,NA,TGCGCCAGCAGCTTGGGGTCAGTTCCTAATGAAAAACTGTTTTTT,CASSLGSVPNEKLFF
TRBV11-2,TRBJ1-6,NA,NA,TGTGCCAGCATCTCAAGACGGAAACCCCTCCACTTT,CASISRRKPLHF
TRBV10-3,TRBJ2-3,TRBD2,NA,TGTGCCATCAGTGAGTCTAGCGGGGCCACAGATACGCAGTATTTT,CAISESSGATDTQYF
TRBV5-1,TRBJ2-3,NA,NA,TGCGCCAGCAGCTTGGGGATAGGGGCAGATACGCAGTATTTT,CASSLGIGADTQYF
TRBV6-6,TRBJ1-1,NA,few,TGTGCCAGCAGTTACAGTCAATCCAACACTGAAGCTTTCTTT,CASSYSQSNTEAFF
TRBV6-6,TRBJ2-5,TRBD2,NA,TGTGCCAGCAGACGACTAGCGGGGTCCCAAGAGACCCAGTACTTC,CASRRLAGSQETQYF
TRBV6-5,TRBJ1-2,TRBD1,NA,TGTGCCAGCAGTCGGGGGACAGGCCCCTACAGAGGCTACACCTTC,CASSRGTGPYRGYTF
TRBV7-2,TRBJ1-4,NA,NA,TGTGCCAGCAGCCGAGGGATCAATGAAAAACTGTTTTTT,CASSRGINEKLFF
TRBV5-1,TRBJ2-1,TRBD2,NA,TGCGCCAGCAGCGTCTCGGGGGGGACTTACAATGAGCAGTTCTTC,CASSVSGGTYNEQFF
TRBV7-3,TRBJ1-1,TRBD1,NA,TGTGCCAGCAGCTCGACAGGGGGCGGGAGCACTGAAGCTTTCTTT,CASSSTGGGSTEAFF
TRBV27,TRBJ1-1,TRBD1,NA,TGTGCCAGCAGCTTGGGGACAGGGGCTGAAGCTTTCTTT,CASSLGTGAEAFF
TRBV14,TRBJ2-2,NA,NA,TGTGCCAGCAGCCCCAACGCGAACACCGGGGAGCTGTTTTTT,CASSPNANTGELFF
TRBV18,TRBJ1-1,NA,NA,TGTGCCAGCTCACCACAGGGGCTGAACACTGAAGCTTTCTTT,CASSPQGLNTEAFF
TRBV6-1,TRBJ2-5,NA,NA,TGTGCCAGCAGTGAACGCCGTACCAAAGAGACCCAGTACTTC,CASSERRTKETQYF
TRBV7-8,TRBJ2-7,TRBD2,NA,TGTGCCAGCAGCTTAGGGGGGGGAGAGCAGTACTTC,CASSLGGGEQYF
TRBV4-2,TRBJ1-2,NA,NA,TGTGCCAGCAGCCCCCGGACAGCTAACTATGGCTACACCTTC,CASSPRTANYGYTF
TRBV5-1,TRBJ1-6,NA,once,TGCGCCAGCAGATTGGAAGTAAGCTCCTATAATTCACCCCTCCACTTT,CASRLEVSSYNSPLHF
TRBV23-1,TRBJ2-5,TRBD2,NA,TGCGCCAGCAGTCTTCATACTAGCGGCCTAGAGGAGACCCAGTACTTC,CASSLHTSGLEETQYF
TRBV19,TRBJ1-1,NA,few,TGTGCCAGTACGAAGAACACTGAAGCTTTCTTT,CASTKNTEAFF
TRBV7-9,TRBJ2-2,TRBD1,NA,TGTGCCAGCAGCTCCCGGACAGGATTGAACACCGGGGAGCTGTTTTTT,CASSSRTGLNTGELFF